This T cell receptor (beta chain) derives from a study of CD8 T cells in ankylosing spondylitis. Study outcomes and limitations: Certain motif variants had earlier been reported in reactive arthritis synovial fluid and blood. Seemingly distinctive of ankylosing spondylitis blood was a TCR beta motif formed by eight highly homologous variants.

By quantitative 5'-RACE with molecular barcodes, the TCR beta libraries were made. MiXCR was run by TCRdb on the 5' RACE reads, yielding one entry per CDR3 protein. Of more than 250,000 distinct CDR3 sequences listed, approximately 8% are singletons. Germline V gene sequence: CDR1 MNHEY, CDR2 SVGAGI. Deletions cut 2 bases from V and 5 bases from J, with 6 bases between. The CDR3 covers 12 residues. This clonotype was recorded many times. Its matching antigen is unknown. The sequenced sample consisted of blood, either unsorted or a sorted T cell fraction (not recorded which). This TCR was sampled from a male donor with ankylosing spondylitis. The chain uses TRBV6-5 and TRBJ2-5; D is unresolved. The CDR3 spells CASSYDGETQYF. CDR3 bases: TGTGCCAGCAGTTACGATGGGGAGACCCAGTACTTC.